The 18 T cell receptor beta chains reported below all come from one sample, sequenced in a study of shared clonotypes between healthy human individuals. Clones were read by immunoSEQ multiplex PCR, and TCRdb kept only the in-frame ones, dropping some. This sample has some 470,000 clones, with roughly four fifths found just once. The sequenced sample was PBMCs. The receptors originated from a woman aged 40-49 years in good health. Some clones in this sample may be carry-over from other donors' samples.

Concerning this clone: A much more abundant neighbour one base away suggests this may be a read error. This sequence joins TRBV27 and TRBJ2-1; D possibly corresponds to TRBD2 (8 bases). In germline, CDR1 is MNHEY, CDR2 SMNVEV (reference sequence). V lost 7 bases and J 9 bases, leaving 34 bases between the germline ends. This CDR3 has 19 amino acids. The CDR3 nucleotides are TGTGCCAGCAATTTCTCGGGGACAGATTATAGCGGGAAGAGGACTGAGCAGTTCTTC. Residues: CASNFSGTDYSGKRTEQFF.

The rearrangement links TRBV5-6 to TRBJ2-3, with 7 bases lining up with TRBD2. The CDR3 contains 16 residues. Unmatched junction bases numbered 14, after V lost 4 bases and J lost 6 bases. CDR1 SGHDT and CDR2 YYEEEE come from the germline V gene. The CDR3 spells CASSRWGSGIGDTQYF. In nucleotides, the CDR3 is TGTGCCAGCAGCCGCTGGGGCAGCGGGATCGGCGATACGCAGTATTTT.

V is TRBV2 and J is TRBJ1-2; 7 bases map to TRBD1. V trimming: 5 bases; J trimming: 5 bases; junction bases outside the gene matches: 5. CDR3 length: 13 residues. Germline CDR1 is SNHLY and CDR2 is FYNNEI. The CDR3 DNA reads TGTGCCAGCAGTTGGGGACAGCTTTATGGCTACACCTTC. It translates to CASSWGQLYGYTF.

At least ten counts were recorded for this clone. In the same sample, other DNA sequences code for this CDR3. The V and J genes are TRBV30 and TRBJ1-3; D call uncertain. This CDR3 has 13 amino acids. Trimming removed 5 bases from V and 0 bases from J, with 8 bases in between. Germline CDR1 GTSNPN, CDR2 SVGIG (reference sequence). The CDR3 sequence is CAWHIFSGNTIYF. The CDR3 DNA reads TGTGCCTGGCACATATTCTCTGGAAACACCATATATTTT.

On this clone: A far larger clone is off by one base, so a read error is likely. The J gene is TRBJ1-5, the V gene TRBV28; D is unclear. Germline V gene lookup returns CDR1 MDHEN and CDR2 SYDVKM. There are 14 residues in the CDR3. The CDR3 nucleotides are TGTGCCGGCAGGTTGGCATTGCTCAATCAGCCCCAGCATTTT. The encoded protein is CAGRLALLNQPQHF. Together with reference TRBV28 and TRBJ1-5, the CDR3 gives the full variable domain: DVKVTQSSRYLVKRTGEKVFLECVQDMDHENMFWYRQDPGLGLRLIYFSYDVKMKEKGDIPEGYSVSREKKERFSLILESASTNQTSMYLCAGRLALLNQPQHFGDGTRLSIL.

The rearrangement joins TRBV10-3 to TRBJ2-7; 11 positions agree with TRBD2. There are 14 residues in the CDR3. Germline assignment: CDR1 ENHRY and CDR2 SYGVKD. The junction had 4 bases not matched to a gene; V was cut back by 6 bases and J by 3 bases. Here the CDR3 DNA reads TGTGCCATCAGGTCCGGGACTAGCGGCTACGAGCAGTACTTC. It specifies CAIRSGTSGYEQYF.

Only a few counts were recorded for this clone. The identical CDR3 is also encoded by other nucleotide sequences in the sample. The chain is built from TRBV19 and TRBJ2-1; D is ambiguous. The length of the CDR3 is 13 residues. The V gene lost 1 base and the J gene lost 7 bases, with 8 bases spanning the gap. From germline, CDR1 is LNHDA and CDR2 SQIVND (reference sequence). The CDR3 nucleotides are TGTGCCAGTAGTATAGGGGTCCTAAATGAGCAGTTCTTC. Translating it yields CASSIGVLNEQFF.

J is TRBJ1-1 and V is TRBV4-2, with D maybe TRBD1 (6 bases). The V end was cut by 6 bases, the J end by 4 bases, with 12 bases between. This CDR3 contains 13 residues. From germline, CDR1 is LGHNA and CDR2 YNFKEQ. CDR3 sequence (DNA): TGTGCCAGCAGACCGGGGGCCGTCACTGAAGCTTTCTTT. Its translation: CASRPGAVTEAFF.

This clone was picked up a small number of times. The chain uses TRBV5-1 and TRBJ1-1, with TRBD1 matching 8 bases. The J segment lost 3 bases and the V segment lost 5 bases, leaving 9 bases of the junction unmatched. The CDR3 runs 15 residues. Germline V gene data show CDR1 as SGHRS and CDR2 as YFSETQ. CDR3 DNA sequence: TGCGCCAGCAGAGACCCAGGGGGCGGGGACACTGAAGCTTTCTTT. This codes for CASRDPGGGDTEAFF.

The chain uses TRBV5-1 and TRBJ2-3; weak D call: TRBD2 (6 bases). Trimming cost V 0 bases and J 0 bases, with 11 bases left between them. Per the germline V gene, CDR1 is SGHRS and CDR2 is YFSETQ. The CDR3 extends over 16 amino acids. The CDR3 protein is CASSLVTSHSTDTQYF. The CDR3 region has the DNA TGCGCCAGCAGCTTGGTCACTAGCCATAGCACAGATACGCAGTATTTT.

The V and J genes are TRBV19 and TRBJ1-5, with 9 bases aligning to TRBD1. Trimming at V came to 0 bases and at J to 6 bases, leaving 15 bases not matched to a gene. The CDR3 is made up of 19 amino acids. CDR1 is LNHDA and CDR2 is SQIVND in the germline V gene (reference sequence). The chain's CDR3 is CASSIDPGVLRDRAQPQHF. The CDR3 DNA reads TGTGCCAGTAGTATAGACCCTGGCGTACTCCGGGACAGGGCTCAGCCCCAGCATTTT. Complete variable domain (other parts from reference TRBV19 and TRBJ1-5): DGGITQSPKYLFRKEGQNVTLSCEQNLNHDAMYWYRQDPGQGLRLIYYSQIVNDFQKGDIAEGYSVSREKKESFPLTVTSAQKNPTAFYLCASSIDPGVLRDRAQPQHFGDGTRLSIL.

The chain has TRBV6-1 and TRBJ2-7, with 7 bases matching TRBD2. Germline trimming cut 4 bases from V and 6 bases from J; bases unmatched to any gene: 6. Germline CDR1 and CDR2: MNHNS and SASEGT. CDR3 length: 13 amino acids. CDR3 amino acids: CASSGGTISEQYF. The CDR3 DNA reads TGTGCCAGCAGTGGGGGGACTATTTCCGAGCAGTACTTC.

The genes are TRBV10-3 and TRBJ2-2; no definite D call. V shed 5 bases and J shed 7 bases, with 14 bases lying between them. Germline CDR1 ENHRY, CDR2 SYGVKD. This CDR3 is 14 amino acids long. The CDR3 here is CAISPLMDDGELFF. CDR3 DNA sequence: TGTGCCATCAGTCCCCTCATGGACGACGGGGAGCTGTTTTTT.

This sequence joins TRBV10-3 and TRBJ2-3, with TRBD1 matching 7 bases. V dropped 6 bases and J dropped 4; count of bases not matched to a gene: 7. The CDR3 consists of 14 residues. Germline CDR1 and CDR2: ENHRY and SYGVKD. For the CDR3, the DNA is TGTGCCATCAGGCAGACAGGGAACGCAGATACGCAGTATTTT. Translation: CAIRQTGNADTQYF.

This chain links TRBV7-9 with TRBJ2-7, with D tentatively TRBD2 (5 bases). The ends were cut back, 5 bases at V and 7 bases at J, with 18 bases in the middle. CDR3 length: 14 amino acids. The germline V gene has CDR1 SEHNR and CDR2 FQNEAQ (reference sequence). The DNA for the CDR3 is TGTGCCAGCAGCCCCCGGGATCGTACGGGGGAGCAGTACTTC. Translated: CASSPRDRTGEQYF.

J is TRBJ2-3 and V is TRBV9; TRBD2 matches at 7 bases. Germline V CDR1 and CDR2: SGDLS, YYNGEE. CDR3 length: 16 amino acids. The ends lost 4 bases at V and 9 bases at J; junction bases unmatched: 17. The CDR3 coding sequence is TGTGCCAGCAGCACCTCTAGCGGCCTACCGATTCAGACGCAGTATTTT. It specifies CASSTSSGLPIQTQYF.

The chain links TRBV28 to TRBJ2-5, with a weak D call TRBD2 (6 bases). V lost 4 bases, J lost 9 bases, and 27 bases lay in between. This CDR3 contains 17 residues. Germline-derived CDR1 and CDR2 are MDHEN and SYDVKM. The DNA of the CDR3 is TGTGCCAGCAGTTGGGTCCGCGGGACTCCCTATGTAGTGGCCCAGTACTTC. It specifies CASSWVRGTPYVVAQYF.

The gene calls are TRBV11-3 and TRBJ2-2, with D possibly TRBD2 on 6 matching bases. The CDR3 consists of 15 residues. Germline assignment: CDR1 SGHNT and CDR2 YENEEA. V lost 6 bases and J lost 4, with 15 bases in between. The CDR3: CASSRASSVTGELFF. The CDR3 DNA follows: TGTGCCAGCAGTCGGGCCTCTAGCGTCACCGGGGAGCTGTTTTTT.